This T cell receptor beta chain appears in the sequencing data of a study of T cell responses to AZD1222 COVID-19 vaccine. Whole-study context: Pooled in the analysis were second doses at about 4 or about 12 weeks. Study findings and constraints: Possibly, clonal diversity was underestimated; donors were largely white British and included more females. Just a handful of AZD1222 recipients were seropositive at baseline.

The CDR3 totals 14 residues. Germline assignment: CDR1 LNHDA and CDR2 SQIVND (reference sequence). V lost 7 bases to trimming and J lost 5 bases, with 14 bases between them. With respect to this clone: What it binds is not known.

Only in-frame clones appear in the TCRdb table, and some are missing; sequencing was by immunoSEQ multiplex PCR. The sample includes approximately 100,000 clones, 85% to 90% seen only once; the top ten take about 3.7%. This chain links TRBV19 with TRBJ1-4; the D gene is possibly TRBD1 (6 bases). The sequencing used peripheral blood, collected on day 0 of AZD1222 vaccination. The TCR comes from an adult in good health. The CDR3 protein is CASTKGQTNEKLFF. The CDR3, as DNA: TGTGCCAGTACCAAAGGACAGACAAATGAAAAACTGTTTTTT.